This record covers a single T cell receptor (beta chain). Its antigen is unknown. This entry comes from a study of post-analysis software for immune sequencing data. Across the study: Relapsing-remitting, secondary progressive and progressive-relapsing forms made up the multiple sclerosis disease courses.

Prepared TCR beta cDNA libraries contained unique molecular identifiers. A single record per CDR3 protein comes from TCRdb applying MiXCR to the PCR reads. The table shows about 380,000 distinct CDR3 sequences, with around 37% occurring only once. V gave up 5 bases and J gave up 5 bases, with 15 bases separating them. This CDR3 contains 14 residues. The V gene's germline CDR1 is SEHNR and CDR2 FQNEAQ (reference sequence). Study-level findings and limits: Patients showed TRBV5-6, TRBV5-1 and TRBV20-1 among 4 or 5 TRBV segments more frequent than in controls. Controls' normalized Chao1 diversity significantly exceeded that of multiple sclerosis patients.

The J gene is TRBJ2-5, the V gene TRBV7-9; no definite D call. This TCR derives from a girl aged 5 to 17 with multiple sclerosis. Material for sequencing was blood. The DNA for the CDR3 is TGTGCCAGCAGCCCCCGCGGCGCGTGGGAGACCCAGTACTTC. Residues: CASSPRGAWETQYF.